A single sample gave rise to the 25 T cell receptor beta chains below, sequenced in a study of cytomegalovirus exposure and HLA in healthy donors. PCR amplification relied on 60 Vbeta primers (plus 13 Jbeta primers). Measured with immunoSEQ multiplex PCR; TCRdb has only the in-frame clones, and not every one. The profile covers approximately 150,000 clones, with around 74% appearing a single time and 5% to 6.5% taken by the ten largest. What was sequenced was PBMCs. All receptors derive from a man aged 45-65 years in good health and CMV-seropositive.

V is TRBV4-1 and J is TRBJ2-5, with TRBD2 identical over 10 bases. V dropped 2 bases and J dropped 2; count of bases not matched to a gene: 8. Germline lookup yields CDR1 MGHRA and CDR2 YSYEKL. The CDR3 is made up of 17 amino acids. The CDR3 nucleotides read TGCGCCAGCAGCCAAACGGGGCTAGCGGGAGTTCAAGAGACCCAGTACTTC. It is translated as CASSQTGLAGVQETQYF.

The chain is built from TRBV6-1 and TRBJ2-1; 13 nucleotides agree with TRBD2. This CDR3 has 16 amino acids. Germline V gene lookup returns CDR1 MNHNS and CDR2 SASEGT. V was pared by 4 bases and J by 2 bases, with 2 bases of the junction left unmatched. Here the CDR3 reads CASSGTSGSTYNEQFF. The CDR3, as DNA: TGTGCCAGCAGTGGGACTAGCGGGAGTACCTACAATGAGCAGTTCTTC.

The chain carries TRBV5-1 and TRBJ2-1; 12 nucleotides line up with TRBD2. The J segment lost 7 bases and the V segment lost 4 bases, leaving 6 bases of the junction unmatched. This CDR3 is 15 amino acids long. Germline V lookup: CDR1 SGHRS, CDR2 YFSETQ. DNA of the CDR3: TGCGCCAGCAGCCCGGGACTAGCGGGCCTTAATGAGCAGTTCTTC. As protein: CASSPGLAGLNEQFF. Variable domain in full (rest from reference TRBV5-1 and TRBJ2-1): KAGVTQTPRYLIKTRGQQVTLSCSPISGHRSVSWYQQTPGQGLQFLFEYFSETQRNKGNFPGRFSGRQFSNSRSEMNVSTLELGDSALYLCASSPGLAGLNEQFFGPGTRLTVL.

The chain links TRBV25-1 to TRBJ2-2; D is unresolved. The CDR3 spans 13 residues. From germline, CDR1 is MGHDK and CDR2 SYGVNS. The ends were cut back, 4 bases at V and 1 base at J, with 4 bases in the middle. As DNA, the CDR3 is TGTGCCAGCAGTGGACTGAACACCGGGGAGCTGTTTTTT. This sequence encodes CASSGLNTGELFF. Filled out from reference TRBV25-1 and TRBJ2-2, the complete variable domain reads EADIYQTPRYLVIGTGKKITLECSQTMGHDKMYWYQQDPGMELHLIHYSYGVNSTEKGDLSSESTVSRIRTEHFPLTLESARPSHTSQYLCASSGLNTGELFFGEGSRLTVL.

Comment on this clone: Relative to the germline gene, one junction end is altered; a read error may explain this. As DNA, the CDR3 is TGTTCCAGCAGCCCCATCAACAATGAGCAGTTCTTC. Translation gives CSSSPINNEQFF. The V gene is TRBV7-9, the J gene TRBJ2-1, with unresolved D. The CDR3 extends over 12 amino acids. Germline V gene data show CDR1 as SEHNR and CDR2 as FQNEAQ (reference sequence).

The chain is built from TRBV28 and TRBJ2-5; possible D gene TRBD1, 5 bases. The CDR3 spans 16 residues. The V end was cut by 5 bases, the J end by 5 bases, with 21 bases between. Germline CDR1 is MDHEN and CDR2 is SYDVKM. CDR3 protein: CASSPEGAGLGETQYF. CDR3 nucleotides: TGTGCCAGCAGTCCCGAAGGGGCCGGGCTGGGGGAGACCCAGTACTTC.

V gene TRBV4-2 combines with J gene TRBJ2-7; 12 nucleotides agree with TRBD2. Germline values: CDR1 LGHNA, CDR2 YNFKEQ. The CDR3 spans 17 residues. V shed 3 bases, J shed 2 bases, and the junction held 8 bases outside the gene matches. In DNA, the CDR3 is TGTGCCAGCAGCCAGGGGACTAGCGGGTACCTAACCTACGAGCAGTACTTC. It yields the protein CASSQGTSGYLTYEQYF.

The rearrangement links TRBV2 to TRBJ1-1, with D perhaps TRBD1 (5 bases). The CDR3 consists of 15 residues. Germline loops: CDR1 SNHLY, CDR2 FYNNEI. Deletions cut 7 bases from V and 6 bases from J, with 21 bases between. The CDR3 coding sequence is TGTGCCAGCACCAACCGCCCGGTCAGGGATGCTGAAGCTTTCTTT. This sequence encodes CASTNRPVRDAEAFF.

This clone has just one count. The chain employs TRBV6-6 and TRBJ2-7, with 12 nucleotides matching TRBD2. V lost 7 bases and J lost 9; bases outside the gene matches: 10. The V gene's germline CDR1 is MNHNY and CDR2 SVGAGI (reference sequence). The CDR3 runs 14 residues. CDR3 in DNA: TGTGCCAGCAATCGACTAGCGGGGGACCCTGGGCAGTACTTC. Its protein is CASNRLAGDPGQYF.

The chain couples TRBV11-2 to TRBJ1-2; 7 positions agree with TRBD1. CDR3 length: 16 residues. Looked up from germline, CDR1 is SGHAT and CDR2 is FQNNGV. Trimming took 0 bases from V and 4 from J; bases not matched to a gene: 8. CDR3 DNA sequence: TGTGCCAGCAGCTTAGATCTCGACAGGGCCCCCTATGGCTACACCTTC. Translated, it gives CASSLDLDRAPYGYTF. Based on the CDR3 plus reference TRBV11-2 and TRBJ1-2, the full variable domain is EAGVAQSPRYKIIEKRQSVAFWCNPISGHATLYWYQQILGQGPKLLIQFQNNGVVDDSQLPKDRFSAERLKGVDSTLKIQPAKLEDSAVYLCASSLDLDRAPYGYTFGSGTRLTVV.

The table lists this clone with a few counts. The chain is built from TRBV10-3 and TRBJ2-7; D gene unclear. Germline V CDR1 and CDR2: ENHRY, SYGVKD. The CDR3 extends over 13 amino acids. V lost 2 bases and J 8 bases, leaving 13 bases between the germline ends. The CDR3 bases are TGTGCCATCAGTGAGCACCTGGTTCAGAAGCAGTACTTC. Protein: CAISEHLVQKQYF.

The rearrangement links TRBV5-4 to TRBJ2-3; 9 nucleotides match TRBD1. In germline, CDR1 is SGHNT, CDR2 YYREEE (reference sequence). V dropped 1 base and J dropped 3; count of bases not matched to a gene: 3. The CDR3 totals 15 residues. The CDR3 sequence: CASSLSGTGTDTQYF. The CDR3 DNA is TGTGCCAGCAGCTTGTCCGGGACAGGGACAGATACGCAGTATTTT.

CDR3 nucleotides: TGCAGCGTGCGTCGACAGAAGCTAGAGACCCAGTACTTC. Its protein is CSVRRQKLETQYF. This chain connects TRBV29-1 to TRBJ2-5; maybe TRBD1 (5 bases). The CDR3 consists of 13 residues. Germline V gives CDR1 SQVTM, CDR2 ANQGSEA. With 6 bases removed from V and 4 bases from J, the gap between germline ends came to 15 bases.

V and J are TRBV4-1 and TRBJ2-7; TRBD1 matches at 9 bases. In germline, CDR1 is MGHRA, CDR2 YSYEKL. The CDR3 is 15 residues long. Trimming removed 1 base from V and 4 bases from J; junction bases left unmatched: 5. CDR3 region: CASSQVGTGWYEQYF. The CDR3, as DNA: TGCGCCAGCAGCCAAGTTGGGACAGGGTGGTACGAGCAGTACTTC.

The J gene is TRBJ2-1, the V gene TRBV5-4, with 8 bases aligning to TRBD2. CDR1 and CDR2 from the germline V gene are SGHNT and YYREEE (reference sequence). V lost 2 bases to trimming and J lost 1 base; unmatched junction nucleotides: 2. The CDR3 is 15 residues long. CDR3 bases: TGTGCCAGCAGCTTAGCGGGAGTTTCCTACAATGAGCAGTTCTTC. Translating gives CASSLAGVSYNEQFF.

The CDR3 reads CASSDMGGYGIQYF. CDR3 DNA: TGTGCCAGCAGTGATATGGGGGGTTATGGCATTCAGTACTTC. This chain uses TRBV6-1 with TRBJ2-4; a weak D match, TRBD2 (6 bases). Germline assignment: CDR1 MNHNS and CDR2 SASEGT. Between the trimmed V and J ends, which lost 3 bases and 9 bases, there was a span of 15 bases. The CDR3 has 14 amino acids.

The chain recombines TRBV7-9 with TRBJ1-4, with 8 bases aligning to TRBD1. The germline CDR1 and CDR2 sequences are SEHNR and FQNEAQ (reference sequence). Trimming at V came to 10 bases and at J to 8 bases, leaving 12 bases not matched to a gene. The CDR3 extends over 14 amino acids. The DNA of the CDR3 is TGTGCCACCCGACTTGGGACAGGCCAGGAAAAACTGTTTTTT. Protein product: CATRLGTGQEKLFF.

This clone was seen only a few times. The chain couples TRBV27 to TRBJ2-1, with D perhaps TRBD1 (5 bases). Per germline, CDR1 MNHEY and CDR2 SMNVEV (reference sequence). Trimming stripped 2 bases from V and 15 bases from J, with 29 bases between. The CDR3 length is 17 residues. CDR3 sequence (DNA): TGTGCCAGCAGTTTAGAATTCAGACAGCCCCCTGGGTGTTGGGGGTTCTTC. Translated, it gives CASSLEFRQPPGCWGFF.

This chain links TRBV19 with TRBJ1-1; D uncertain. Germline V gives CDR1 LNHDA, CDR2 SQIVND (reference sequence). The V end was cut by 7 bases, the J end by 3 bases, with 12 bases between. The CDR3 is made up of 13 amino acids. In nucleotides, the CDR3 is TGTGCCAGTAAGCGGAGGGAGGACACTGAAGCTTTCTTT. It specifies CASKRREDTEAFF.

The chain links TRBV5-5 to TRBJ2-3; 8 nucleotides agree with TRBD1. The V gene's germline CDR1 is SGHKS and CDR2 YYEKEE (reference sequence). This CDR3 has 16 amino acids. With V trimmed by 0 bases and J by 2 bases, 5 bases remained unmatched. CDR3 in amino acids: CASSLASQGATDTQYF. The CDR3 DNA reads as TGTGCCAGCAGCTTGGCATCTCAGGGGGCCACAGATACGCAGTATTTT.

The rearrangement links TRBV10-3 to TRBJ1-1; TRBD1 might be the D (5 bases). Germline V lookup: CDR1 ENHRY, CDR2 SYGVKD. The CDR3 covers 14 residues. The V end lost 2 bases, the J end lost 2 bases, and 9 bases lay between the germline ends. CDR3 loop: CAISEVQANTEAFF. As DNA, the CDR3 is TGTGCCATCAGTGAGGTACAGGCCAACACTGAAGCTTTCTTT.

The rearrangement links TRBV7-6 to TRBJ2-2; 9 bases are shared with TRBD2. CDR1 SGHVS and CDR2 FNYEAQ come from the germline V gene. This CDR3 contains 16 residues. V shed 4 bases, J shed 4 bases, and the junction held 7 bases outside the gene matches. The CDR3 DNA reads as TGTGCCAGCAGCTCAAGGTCAGCGGGAGGCACCGGGGAGCTGTTTTTT. It translates to CASSSRSAGGTGELFF.

The CDR3 nucleotides read TGTGCCAGCAGTGACCACGAGACAGGGGGCAACATTCAGTACTTC. Protein product: CASSDHETGGNIQYF. This chain connects TRBV6-1 to TRBJ2-4; 10 bases line up with TRBD1. Per germline, CDR1 MNHNS and CDR2 SASEGT. The CDR3 consists of 15 residues. V was pared by 3 bases and J by 7 bases, with 6 bases of the junction left unmatched.

The chain links TRBV6-4 to TRBJ2-3; possibly TRBD1 for D (6 bases). Trimming took 3 bases from V and 6 from J, leaving 10 bases between them. The germline CDR1 and CDR2 sequences are MRHNA and SNTAGT. CDR3 length equals 13 residues. CDR3 bases: TGTGCCAGCAGTGAAAACAGGGACGATACGCAGTATTTT. As protein: CASSENRDDTQYF.

The V and J genes are TRBV30 and TRBJ2-7; no firm D call. The CDR3 spans 15 residues. Trimming took off 4 bases at V and 6 bases at J, with 22 bases between the two ends. Germline V lookup: CDR1 GTSNPN, CDR2 SVGIG (reference sequence). CDR3 residues: CAWTPWRGYSSEQYF. The CDR3, as DNA: TGTGCCTGGACCCCTTGGCGAGGATATTCGAGCGAGCAGTACTTC. The whole variable domain, filled in from reference TRBV30 and TRBJ2-7, reads SQTIHQWPATLVQPVGSPLSLECTVEGTSNPNLYWYRQAAGRGLQLLFYSVGIGQISSEVPQNLSASRPQDRQFILSSKKLLLSDSGFYLCAWTPWRGYSSEQYFGPGTRLTVT.